This T cell receptor beta chain is drawn from a study of monozygotic twins with inflammatory bowel disease. The CDR3 covers 14 residues. The germline gives CDR1 MDHEN, CDR2 SYDVKM. With the 5' RACE reads reprocessed, TCRdb shows one record per CDR3 protein and no DNA. The record lists more than 300,000 distinct CDR3 sequences, of which the ten most abundant hold 2.5% to 3%. Material: blood. This TCR derives from a human donor with ulcerative colitis or Crohn's disease, or a healthy co-twin of an affected twin (not recorded which). This chain connects TRBV28 to TRBJ2-2; absent DNA, TCRdb's TRBD1 call cannot be checked. CDR3 loop: CASSLQGGTGELFF.